Below, 18 T cell receptor beta chains from the same sample are listed, as sequenced in a study of T cell repertoires in cytomegalovirus infection (dated by TCRdb to between 2018 and 2020). The antigens these receptors bind are not known. Sequencer: Illumina HiSeq 1500. TCRdb handled the public reads itself, with Q25 trimming in fastp and clone calling in MiXCR, and kept productive beta chains. Rows are combined by CDR3 protein, so each entry shows the most common genes and DNA. A total of about 58,000 distinct CDR3 sequences appear in this sample, 20% of them only once. The top ten constitute more than 55% of the sample. What this sample's treatment or condition label stands for: in vitro stimulation with specific CMV peptide epitopes to enrich CMV-specific T cells. The sample was CD8+ T cells from cultured PBMCs, taken from culture after CMV antigen stimulation. These receptors originate from a human donor in good health (CMV status not recorded). Some clones in this sample may be carry-over from other donors' samples.

The gene calls are TRBV20-1 and TRBJ1-6; D is perhaps TRBD1 (5 bases). The CDR3 is 15 amino acids. V lost 6 bases and J lost 9, with 21 bases in between. The germline V gene has CDR1 DFQATT and CDR2 SNEGSKA (reference sequence). The CDR3 loop reads CSAVPPGSVSSPLHF. The CDR3 nucleotides read TGCAGTGCGGTTCCTCCAGGGTCTGTAAGTTCACCCCTCCACTTT.

The rearrangement joins TRBV7-2 to TRBJ1-2; 9 bases match TRBD1. The CDR3 totals 13 residues. Germline V gene data show CDR1 as SGHTA and CDR2 as FQGNSA. The V segment lost 4 bases and the J segment 6 bases; nucleotides outside the gene matches: 3. The CDR3 region is CASSSGQGDGYTF. In DNA form, the CDR3 reads TGTGCCAGCAGCTCGGGACAGGGAGATGGCTACACCTTC.

V gene TRBV5-5 combines with J gene TRBJ1-5; D gene unclear. V lost 0 bases to trimming and J lost 0 bases, with 4 bases between them. Germline CDR1 SGHKS, CDR2 YYEKEE (reference sequence). This CDR3 contains 14 residues. The CDR3 bases are TGTGCCAGCAGCTTGGACATTAGCAATCAGCCCCAGCATTTT. Translation: CASSLDISNQPQHF.

The chain joins TRBV27 to TRBJ1-2; D gene ambiguous. With 3 bases removed from V and 8 bases from J, the gap between germline ends came to 10 bases. Per germline, CDR1 MNHEY and CDR2 SMNVEV (reference sequence). The CDR3 consists of 12 residues. CDR3 sequence (DNA): TGTGCCAGCAGTTTCTCCGGACGGGGCTACACCTTC. Residues: CASSFSGRGYTF.

This clonotype was observed a handful of times. The germline gene is not matched at one end of the junction; a read error may be the cause. This chain connects TRBV5-6 to TRBJ2-7; 7 bases agree with TRBD1. The CDR3 runs to 12 residues. The V gene's germline CDR1 is SGHDT and CDR2 YYEEEE. The CDR3 DNA reads TGTGCCAGCAGCTTTACGGGACAGAGCCAACACTTC. Translation: CASSFTGQSQHF.

V and J are TRBV20-1 and TRBJ2-7; TRBD2 aligns across 13 bases. V was clipped by 3 bases and J by 6 bases; unmatched bases: 8. The CDR3 runs to 15 residues. Germline lookup yields CDR1 DFQATT and CDR2 SNEGSKA (reference sequence). The CDR3 region is CSARETSGRASEQYF. The CDR3 DNA reads TGCAGTGCTAGGGAAACTAGCGGGAGGGCCAGCGAGCAGTACTTC.

There are a few counts of this clonotype. The CDR3 loop is CASSYYAGSYEQYF. Here the CDR3 DNA reads TGTGCCAGCAGTTACTACGCAGGGAGCTACGAGCAGTACTTC. The chain uses TRBV6-2 or TRBV6-3 and TRBJ2-7; D might be TRBD1 or TRBD2, each matching 5 bases. Between the trimmed V and J ends, which lost 1 base and 3 bases, there was a span of 10 bases. The CDR3 spans 14 residues. Germline CDR1 is MNHEY and CDR2 is SVGEGT.

This clonotype was seen ten or more times. This chain connects TRBV7-2 to TRBJ1-5; TRBD1 is a possible D gene (5 bases). Trimming stripped 2 bases from V and 4 bases from J, with 15 bases between. From germline, CDR1 is SGHTA and CDR2 FQGNSA. The CDR3 runs to 16 residues. The CDR3 DNA reads as TGTGCCAGCAGCTTATTGGGCAGACAGAAAAATCAGCCCCAGCATTTT. Protein product: CASSLLGRQKNQPQHF.

This clonotype was recorded a few times. The rearrangement joins TRBV28 to TRBJ2-7; 9 positions match TRBD1. This CDR3 has 17 residues. The trim removed 3 bases at V and 0 bases at J, leaving 9 bases unmatched. Germline CDR1 MDHEN, CDR2 SYDVKM. CDR3 protein: CASSFRTGESSSYEQYF. For the CDR3, the DNA is TGTGCCAGCAGTTTTCGGACAGGGGAATCGAGCTCCTACGAGCAGTACTTC.

This clonotype was detected a few times. The chain has TRBV6-6 and TRBJ2-1; 8 bases map to TRBD2. Germline CDR1 and CDR2: MNHNY and SVGAGI (reference sequence). The CDR3 is 16 amino acids. The V segment lost 6 bases and the J segment 3 bases; nucleotides outside the gene matches: 10. This chain's CDR3 is CASSSSTSGDYNEQFF. The CDR3 coding sequence is TGTGCCAGCAGCTCCTCTACTAGCGGAGACTACAATGAGCAGTTCTTC.

This clonotype was detected a few times. This chain links TRBV7-2 with TRBJ1-1; D not resolved. V was cut by 5 bases and J by 1 base, with 17 bases left in between. Germline lookup yields CDR1 SGHTA and CDR2 FQGNSA. CDR3 length: 16 amino acids. CDR3 sequence: CASSRPRRRQNTEAFF. Written as DNA, the CDR3 is TGTGCCAGCAGCAGACCTCGACGGAGGCAGAACACTGAAGCTTTCTTT.

The V call is TRBV27, the J call TRBJ2-1, with 7 bases that match TRBD2. This CDR3 is 17 amino acids long. The germline V gene encodes CDR1 MNHEY and CDR2 SMNVEV (reference sequence). The V gene end was trimmed by 2 bases and the J gene end by 1 base; junction bases not matched to a gene: 8. The chain's CDR3 is CASSLIGGSKSYNEQFF. As DNA, the CDR3 is TGTGCCAGCAGTTTAATTGGCGGGAGTAAGTCCTACAATGAGCAGTTCTTC.

The chain is built from TRBV5-6 and TRBJ1-1; 7 nucleotides match TRBD1. Germline loops: CDR1 SGHDT, CDR2 YYEEEE. Losses at the gene ends were 3 bases for V and 6 bases for J; bases not matched to a gene: 14. CDR3 length: 16 residues. CDR3 sequence: CASSSWGEGAVAEAFF. CDR3 nucleotide sequence: TGTGCCAGCAGCTCTTGGGGTGAGGGGGCAGTGGCTGAAGCTTTCTTT.

The chain has TRBV7-9 and TRBJ2-1; either TRBD1 or TRBD2 may fit D (6 bases each). CDR1 and CDR2 (germline): SEHNR, FQNEAQ (reference sequence). This CDR3 has 13 residues. The V end lost 5 bases, the J end lost 8 bases, and 13 bases lay between the germline ends. The CDR3 loop reads CASSLKGEDEQFF. The CDR3 DNA reads as TGTGCCAGCAGCCTTAAGGGGGAGGATGAGCAGTTCTTC.

This clonotype was detected a few times. The gene calls are TRBV28 and TRBJ1-1, with D tentatively TRBD1 (5 bases). The CDR3 runs 14 residues. V was cut by 2 bases and J by 0 bases, with 7 bases left in between. CDR1 and CDR2 (germline): MDHEN, SYDVKM. CDR3 sequence: CASSLGGVNTEAFF. CDR3 in DNA: TGTGCCAGCAGTTTAGGGGGGGTGAACACTGAAGCTTTCTTT. Using reference TRBV28 and TRBJ1-1 for the parts outside the CDR3, the full variable domain is DVKVTQSSRYLVKRTGEKVFLECVQDMDHENMFWYRQDPGLGLRLIYFSYDVKMKEKGDIPEGYSVSREKKERFSLILESASTNQTSMYLCASSLGGVNTEAFFGQGTRLTVV.

This clonotype was seen only once. V is TRBV27 and J is TRBJ1-4; D might be TRBD1 (6 bases). The CDR3 consists of 13 residues. V was pared by 5 bases and J by 8 bases, with 12 bases between. The germline V gene has CDR1 MNHEY and CDR2 SMNVEV (reference sequence). DNA for the CDR3: TGTGCCAGCAGTCTTGGGGGCGGAGAAAAACTGTTTTTT. This translates into CASSLGGGEKLFF.

This chain links TRBV27 with TRBJ1-2, with 10 bases that match TRBD1. Germline-derived CDR1 and CDR2 are MNHEY and SMNVEV (reference sequence). Trimming removed 3 bases from V and 7 bases from J; junction bases left unmatched: 8. The CDR3 loop spans 15 amino acids. Here the CDR3 reads CASSFSRQGALGYTF. The CDR3 DNA follows: TGTGCCAGCAGTTTTTCACGACAGGGGGCGCTTGGCTACACCTTC.

The J gene is TRBJ2-3, the V gene TRBV6-2 or TRBV6-3; D gene ambiguous. Germline V CDR1 and CDR2: MNHEY, SVGEGT. V lost 6 bases and J 0 bases, leaving 16 bases between the germline ends. The CDR3 sequence is 16 residues long. The CDR3 sequence: CASSYPSFTSTDTQYF. The CDR3 region has the DNA TGTGCCAGCAGCTACCCCTCTTTCACTAGCACAGATACGCAGTATTTT.